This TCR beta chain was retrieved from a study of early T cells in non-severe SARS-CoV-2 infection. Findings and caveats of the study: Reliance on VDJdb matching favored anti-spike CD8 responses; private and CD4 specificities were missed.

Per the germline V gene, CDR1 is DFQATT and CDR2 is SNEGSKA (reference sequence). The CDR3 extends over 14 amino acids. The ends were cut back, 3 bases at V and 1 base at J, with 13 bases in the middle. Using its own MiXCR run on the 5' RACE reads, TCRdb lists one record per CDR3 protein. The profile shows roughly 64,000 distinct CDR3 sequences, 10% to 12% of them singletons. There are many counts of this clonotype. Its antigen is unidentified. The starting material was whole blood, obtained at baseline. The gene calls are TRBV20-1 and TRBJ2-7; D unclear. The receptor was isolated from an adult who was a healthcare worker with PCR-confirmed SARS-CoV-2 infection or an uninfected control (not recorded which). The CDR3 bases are TGCAGTGCTAGTGTGCTAGGAAGGTCCTACGAGCAGTACTTC. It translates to CSASVLGRSYEQYF.